The count of the clone carrying this T cell receptor beta chain is one. These data originate in a study of OX40 agonist ivuxolimab in advanced cancers. CDR3 size: 15 residues. The germline gives CDR1 LNHDA, CDR2 SQIVND (reference sequence). V gave up 10 bases and J gave up 4 bases, with 20 bases separating them. The data were produced by immunoSEQ multiplex PCR, yet TCRdb's version contains in-frame clones alone and is incomplete. The sample consists of 58,000 or so clones, around 86% of them appearing once. This TCR was recovered from an adult with an advanced solid tumor such as melanoma, head and neck, liver or kidney cancer. The chain joins TRBV19 to TRBJ1-5, with D tentatively TRBD1 (5 bases). The sequencing here drew on CD4+ or CD8+ T cells sorted from blood, taken in a trial of the OX40 agonist ivuxolimab. CDR3 region: CATKTQGGVNQPQHF. In DNA form, the CDR3 reads TGTGCCACCAAAACGCAGGGAGGGGTTAATCAGCCCCAGCATTTT.